One and the same sample provided the 19 T cell receptor beta chains below, sequenced in a study of shared clonotypes between healthy human individuals. Naive CD8 cells were CD45RO-negative, positively selected for CCR7, excluding terminally differentiated effector memory CD45RA+ cells. Profiling relied on immunoSEQ multiplex PCR, and the TCRdb table lists in-frame clones only, not all of them. The profile shows about 2 million clones, around 96% of them singletons. The source material was naive CD8+ T cells sorted from blood. The receptors here all came from a man younger than 35 in good health.

The genes are TRBV6-6 and TRBJ2-5, with a weak D call TRBD2 (5 bases). V shed 0 bases and J shed 3 bases, with 8 bases lying between them. Germline loops: CDR1 MNHNY, CDR2 SVGAGI (reference sequence). This CDR3 spans 14 amino acids. CDR3 nucleotides: TGTGCCAGCAGTTACTCCCGGGGTGAAGAGACCCAGTACTTC. Protein sequence: CASSYSRGEETQYF.

V gene TRBV5-8 combines with J gene TRBJ2-7; 7 positions agree with TRBD1. The CDR3 is 16 residues long. The germline V gene has CDR1 SGHTS and CDR2 YDEGEE. J gave up 2 bases and V 1 base, and 9 bases lay outside the gene matches. CDR3 nucleotides: TGTGCCAGCAGCTTGTTCGCGGACAGGTTACCCTACGAGCAGTACTTC. Protein product: CASSLFADRLPYEQYF.

This clone was recorded only once. The chain recombines TRBV7-9 with TRBJ2-2; 12 bases map to TRBD2. CDR3 length: 18 amino acids. Trimming cost V 5 bases and J 4 bases; bases outside gene matches: 11. Per the germline V gene, CDR1 is SEHNR and CDR2 is FQNEAQ (reference sequence). The CDR3 reads CASSKSRLAGVSTGELFF. Written as DNA, the CDR3 is TGTGCCAGCAGCAAGAGCAGACTAGCGGGAGTTAGCACCGGGGAGCTGTTTTTT.

Points on this clone: At the DNA level, this CDR3 is encoded by other sequences in the same sample as well. The chain joins TRBV27 to TRBJ1-5; D might be TRBD1 (6 bases). CDR3 length equals 14 residues. V was trimmed by 9 bases and J by 4 bases, leaving 16 bases between them. The V gene's germline CDR1 is MNHEY and CDR2 SMNVEV (reference sequence). The CDR3 reads CASSPGQENQPQHF. CDR3 coding DNA: TGTGCCAGTTCACCGGGACAAGAAAATCAGCCCCAGCATTTT.

The rearrangement uses TRBV30 and TRBJ1-4; tentative D call: TRBD1 (5 bases). Germline values: CDR1 GTSNPN, CDR2 SVGIG (reference sequence). The V end lost 0 bases, the J end lost 3 bases, and 5 bases lay between the germline ends. This CDR3 comprises 13 residues. In DNA form, the CDR3 reads TGTGCCTGGAGTGTGGGGGCTAATGAAAAACTGTTTTTT. It codes for CAWSVGANEKLFF.

The chain joins TRBV6-6 to TRBJ2-7, with TRBD1 identical over 11 bases. This CDR3 comprises 15 residues. CDR1 MNHNY and CDR2 SVGAGI come from the germline V gene (reference sequence). J lost 5 bases, V lost 2 bases, and 5 bases had no gene match. The CDR3 sequence: CASSYEGQGVDEQYF. The CDR3 region has the DNA TGTGCCAGCAGTTACGAGGGACAGGGGGTCGACGAGCAGTACTTC.

The chain carries TRBV6-6 and TRBJ2-1; D tentatively reads TRBD1 or TRBD2 (6 bases each). Germline CDR1 reads MNHNY; CDR2 reads SVGAGI (reference sequence). The length of the CDR3 is 14 residues. Trimming took 8 bases from V and 5 from J, leaving 16 bases between them. CDR3 sequence: CASAPWGADNEQFF. For the CDR3, the DNA is TGTGCCAGCGCGCCGTGGGGGGCAGACAATGAGCAGTTCTTC.

The V gene is TRBV19, the J gene TRBJ1-1; no clear D gene. V was trimmed by 3 bases and J by 8 bases, leaving 10 bases between them. This CDR3 is built from 12 residues. Germline assignment: CDR1 LNHDA and CDR2 SQIVND (reference sequence). The CDR3 loop is CASSIGSEEAFF. CDR3 coding DNA: TGTGCCAGTAGTATCGGGTCAGAAGAAGCTTTCTTT.

This chain uses TRBV27 with TRBJ2-7; 10 bases align to TRBD2. This CDR3 is 16 amino acids long. Unmatched junction bases numbered 11, after V lost 5 bases and J lost 4 bases. Germline CDR1 and CDR2: MNHEY and SMNVEV (reference sequence). The CDR3 nucleotides are TGTGCCAGCAGTCTAGGAACTAGCGGGATACGATACGAGCAGTACTTC. Translated, it gives CASSLGTSGIRYEQYF.

This chain uses TRBV13 with TRBJ2-5; TRBD1 might be the D (6 bases). Trimming stripped 1 base from V and 4 bases from J, with 13 bases between. Germline V gene data show CDR1 as PRHDT and CDR2 as FYEKMQ (reference sequence). The CDR3 is made up of 15 amino acids. CDR3 nucleotides: TGTGCCAGCAGCTTAGCAGGGGTCGATGGAGAGACCCAGTACTTC. Protein: CASSLAGVDGETQYF. The full variable domain, in which reference TRBV13 and TRBJ2-5 provide the parts outside the CDR3, is AAGVIQSPRHLIKEKRETATLKCYPIPRHDTVYWYQQGPGQDPQFLISFYEKMQSDKGSIPDRFSAQQFSDYHSELNMSSLELGDSALYFCASSLAGVDGETQYFGPGTRLLVL.

The V and J genes are TRBV30 and TRBJ2-5, with D unresolved. V was trimmed by 2 bases and J by 2 bases, leaving 9 bases between them. Germline CDR1 GTSNPN, CDR2 SVGIG (reference sequence). There are 13 residues in the CDR3. In DNA form, the CDR3 reads TGTGCCTGGAGTATGACCATACAAGAGACCCAGTACTTC. It yields the protein CAWSMTIQETQYF.

Concerning this clone itself: Other nucleotide sequences in the sample specify the same CDR3. This chain links TRBV28 with TRBJ2-1; no clear D gene. V shed 2 bases and J shed 6 bases, with 2 bases lying between them. Per germline, CDR1 MDHEN and CDR2 SYDVKM. The CDR3 has 11 residues. CDR3 bases: TGTGCCAGCAGTTTACTCAATGAGCAGTTCTTC. It specifies CASSLLNEQFF. The full variable domain, completed using reference TRBV28 and TRBJ2-1, is DVKVTQSSRYLVKRTGEKVFLECVQDMDHENMFWYRQDPGLGLRLIYFSYDVKMKEKGDIPEGYSVSREKKERFSLILESASTNQTSMYLCASSLLNEQFFGPGTRLTVL.

V usage is TRBV4-3 and J usage is TRBJ2-1, with D possibly being TRBD2 (5 bases). The CDR3 has 16 residues. Trimming pared 4 bases from V and 3 bases from J, leaving 16 bases between. In germline, CDR1 is LGHNA, CDR2 YSLEER. The CDR3 here is CASSPHSGEIYNEQFF. The CDR3 region has the DNA TGCGCCAGCAGCCCCCATTCCGGGGAAATCTACAATGAGCAGTTCTTC.

This chain uses TRBV18 with TRBJ2-7; D is undetermined. The CDR3 extends over 11 amino acids. Trimming cost V 2 bases and J 8 bases, with 7 bases left between them. The germline V gene encodes CDR1 KGHSH and CDR2 LQKENI. CDR3 nucleotide sequence: TGTGCCAGCTCACCAAAGCCGAAGCAGTACTTC. Residues: CASSPKPKQYF.

The chain couples TRBV4-3 to TRBJ2-2, with 8 bases matching TRBD1. The V gene end was trimmed by 3 bases and the J gene end by 4 bases; junction bases not matched to a gene: 4. The CDR3 is 15 residues long. Germline V gives CDR1 LGHNA, CDR2 YSLEER. CDR3 in amino acids: CASSQRTGPTGELFF. CDR3 coding DNA: TGCGCCAGCAGCCAGAGGACAGGGCCCACCGGGGAGCTGTTTTTT.

A note on this clone: This specimen includes other DNA sequences encoding the same CDR3. CDR3 protein: CASSEFGSGANVLTF. The CDR3 region has the DNA TGTGCCAGCAGTGAATTTGGCTCTGGGGCCAACGTCCTGACTTTC. The genes are TRBV25-1 and TRBJ2-6; no reliable D call. The CDR3 totals 15 residues. V was trimmed by 1 base and J by 0 bases, leaving 4 bases between them. Per the germline V gene, CDR1 is MGHDK and CDR2 is SYGVNS.

V usage is TRBV5-6 and J usage is TRBJ1-1; D not resolved. The CDR3 runs to 13 residues. V lost 0 bases, J lost 2 bases, and 5 bases lay in between. CDR1 SGHDT and CDR2 YYEEEE come from the germline V gene. The CDR3 loop reads CASSLDYNTEAFF. The CDR3 DNA reads as TGTGCCAGCAGCTTGGATTACAACACTGAAGCTTTCTTT.

The chain carries TRBV5-6 and TRBJ2-5, with D possibly being TRBD2 (5 bases). The CDR3 totals 14 residues. In germline, CDR1 is SGHDT, CDR2 YYEEEE. The ends were cut back, 2 bases at V and 5 bases at J, with 13 bases in the middle. The chain's CDR3 is CASSFWGAEETQYF. The CDR3 nucleotides are TGTGCCAGCAGCTTTTGGGGAGCAGAGGAGACCCAGTACTTC.

As regards this clone: The same CDR3 also results from other DNA sequences found in this sample. This chain uses TRBV5-6 with TRBJ1-2; a possible D gene is TRBD1 (5 bases). Trimming removed 2 bases from V and 1 base from J, with 9 bases in between. Germline V CDR1 and CDR2: SGHDT, YYEEEE. CDR3 size: 14 residues. The CDR3 loop reads CASSLGGVNYGYTF. In DNA, the CDR3 is TGTGCCAGCAGCTTAGGAGGGGTTAACTATGGCTACACCTTC.